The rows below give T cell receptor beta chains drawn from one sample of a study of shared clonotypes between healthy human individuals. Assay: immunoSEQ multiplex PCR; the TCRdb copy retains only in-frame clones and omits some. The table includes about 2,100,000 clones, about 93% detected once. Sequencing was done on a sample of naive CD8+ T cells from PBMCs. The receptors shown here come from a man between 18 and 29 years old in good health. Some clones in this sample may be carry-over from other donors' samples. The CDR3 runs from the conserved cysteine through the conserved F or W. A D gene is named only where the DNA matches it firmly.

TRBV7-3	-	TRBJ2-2	TGTGCCAGCAGTCCACTAAGGGACGGGGAGCTGTTTTTT	CASSPLRDGELFF
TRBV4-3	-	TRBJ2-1	TGCGCCAGCAGCCTACTCATTTGGGACAAGTACAATGAGCAGTTCTTC	CASSLLIWDKYNEQFF
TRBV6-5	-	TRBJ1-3	TGTGCCAGCAGTTACGATGGGGCCTCTGGAAACACCATATATTTT	CASSYDGASGNTIYF
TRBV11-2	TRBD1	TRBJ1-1	TGTGCCAGCAGTCCTTGGACAGGGATGAACACTGAAGCTTTCTTT	CASSPWTGMNTEAFF
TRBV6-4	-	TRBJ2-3	TGTGCCAGCAGTGACTCCTGGGGTGGGACAGATACGCAGTATTTT	CASSDSWGGTDTQYF
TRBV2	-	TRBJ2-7	TGTGCCAGCAAGGTGACAGAGGCCTACGAGCAGTACTTC	CASKVTEAYEQYF
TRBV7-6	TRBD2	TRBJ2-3	TGTGCCAGCAGTAAAGCGGGAGGCCCAGATACGCAGTATTTT	CASSKAGGPDTQYF
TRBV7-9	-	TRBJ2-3	TGTGCCAGCAGCTGGATACCTCAGACAGATACGCAGTATTTT	CASSWIPQTDTQYF
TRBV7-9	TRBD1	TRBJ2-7	TGTGCCAGCAGTCAGACCGGGACAGCGAGCTCCTACGAGCAGTACTTC	CASSQTGTASSYEQYF
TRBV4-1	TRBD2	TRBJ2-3	TGCGCCAGCAGCCAAGATGACCCCGGGACTAGCGGAAGCACAGATACGCAGTATTTT	CASSQDDPGTSGSTDTQYF
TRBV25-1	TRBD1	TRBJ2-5	TGTGCCAGCAGAATCTGGACAGGGGTCCAAGAGACCCAGTACTTC	CASRIWTGVQETQYF
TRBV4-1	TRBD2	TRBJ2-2	TGCGCCAGCAGCCAAGTTGAACTAGCGGAGGGCGACACCGGGGAGCTGTTTTTT	CASSQVELAEGDTGELFF
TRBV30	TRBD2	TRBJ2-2	TGTGCCTGGAGCGGCCTCCCGGGACTAGCGGGACCTACGAACACCGGGGAGCTGTTTTTT	CAWSGLPGLAGPTNTGELFF
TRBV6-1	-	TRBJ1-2	TGTGCCAGCAGTGAGAGAGGGTTCTATGGCTACACCTTC	CASSERGFYGYTF
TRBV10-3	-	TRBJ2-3	TGTGCCATCACCCGACCGACGGCAGGCGGTGTTACAGATACGCAGTATTTT	CAITRPTAGGVTDTQYF
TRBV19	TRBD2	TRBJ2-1	TGTGCCAGTAGGAGAGCGGGAGGTTACAATGAGCAGTTCTTC	CASRRAGGYNEQFF